Listed below are T cell receptor beta chains from one sample, sequenced in a study of CD8+ T cells in alopecia areata. The assay was immunoSEQ multiplex PCR, and TCRdb's table has in-frame clones only and misses some. The repertoire holds about 150,000 clones, with 80% to 90% as singletons. The specimen comprised CD8+ T cells sorted from blood, sampled at week 0. Source of these receptors: a human donor with alopecia areata. Both conserved end residues are part of each CDR3. The order of the fields is D gene, V gene, clone size, J gene, CDR3 protein, CDR3 DNA. A D gene is named only where the DNA matches it firmly. A row's size may be missing; if present it is once, few, many or a size class.

d_call: TRBD2; v_call: TRBV27; clone_size: NA; j_call: TRBJ2-1; cdr3_aa: CASSLGTSGDNEQFF; cdr3_nt: TGTGCCAGCAGCTTAGGGACTAGCGGGGACAATGAGCAGTTCTTC
d_call: TRBD2; v_call: TRBV2; clone_size: NA; j_call: TRBJ2-2; cdr3_aa: CASSEGTSGLLWGAGELFF; cdr3_nt: TGTGCCAGCAGTGAAGGGACTAGCGGCCTCCTCTGGGGAGCCGGGGAGCTGTTTTTT
d_call: NA; v_call: TRBV6-5; clone_size: NA; j_call: TRBJ1-4; cdr3_aa: CASSSFREGANEKLFF; cdr3_nt: TGTGCCAGCAGTTCTTTCAGGGAGGGGGCTAATGAAAAACTGTTTTTT
d_call: NA; v_call: TRBV6-4; clone_size: medium-sized; j_call: TRBJ2-2; cdr3_aa: CASSDSDTGELFF; cdr3_nt: TGTGCCAGCAGTGACTCGGACACCGGGGAGCTGTTTTTT
d_call: NA; v_call: TRBV11-2; clone_size: once; j_call: TRBJ2-7; cdr3_aa: CASSLGVSSYEQYF; cdr3_nt: TGTGCCAGCAGCTTAGGGGTCAGCTCCTACGAGCAGTACTTC
d_call: NA; v_call: TRBV4-3; clone_size: few; j_call: TRBJ1-1; cdr3_aa: CASSLQQGNTEAFF; cdr3_nt: TGCGCCAGCAGCCTACAGCAGGGGAACACTGAAGCTTTCTTT
d_call: NA; v_call: TRBV5-4; clone_size: NA; j_call: TRBJ2-1; cdr3_aa: CASSWRGTTNEQFF; cdr3_nt: TGTGCCAGCAGCTGGAGGGGGACAACTAATGAGCAGTTCTTC
d_call: TRBD1; v_call: TRBV27; clone_size: NA; j_call: TRBJ2-7; cdr3_aa: CASSRTGGPHEQYF; cdr3_nt: TGTGCCAGCAGTCGGACAGGGGGGCCCCACGAGCAGTACTTC
d_call: NA; v_call: TRBV29-1; clone_size: NA; j_call: TRBJ2-7; cdr3_aa: CSVGDGNSYEQYF; cdr3_nt: TGCAGCGTGGGGGACGGAAACTCCTACGAGCAGTACTTC
d_call: NA; v_call: TRBV11-2; clone_size: NA; j_call: TRBJ2-3; cdr3_aa: CASSLKTSFALTDTQYF; cdr3_nt: TGTGCCAGCAGCCTCAAGACTAGTTTCGCCCTCACAGATACGCAGTATTTT
d_call: TRBD2; v_call: TRBV2; clone_size: NA; j_call: TRBJ2-1; cdr3_aa: CASSDLAVTYNEQFF; cdr3_nt: TGTGCCAGCAGTGATCTAGCGGTCACCTACAATGAGCAGTTCTTC
d_call: TRBD1; v_call: TRBV6-6; clone_size: NA; j_call: TRBJ2-2; cdr3_aa: CASSLGQEARELFF; cdr3_nt: TGTGCCAGCAGTCTCGGACAGGAGGCGCGGGAGCTGTTTTTT
d_call: TRBD1; v_call: TRBV27; clone_size: NA; j_call: TRBJ2-3; cdr3_aa: CASSPSTGTGTDTQYF; cdr3_nt: TGTGCCAGCAGTCCCTCGACAGGGACGGGCACAGATACGCAGTATTTT
d_call: NA; v_call: TRBV4-2; clone_size: few; j_call: TRBJ2-1; cdr3_aa: CASSQGLTYNEQFF; cdr3_nt: TGTGCCAGCAGCCAGGGACTGACCTACAATGAGCAGTTCTTC
d_call: NA; v_call: TRBV29-1; clone_size: NA; j_call: TRBJ2-7; cdr3_aa: CSVEAGRSYEQYF; cdr3_nt: TGCAGCGTTGAGGCAGGGAGGTCCTACGAGCAGTACTTC
d_call: NA; v_call: TRBV12-5; clone_size: NA; j_call: TRBJ2-7; cdr3_aa: CASGLVLSGATYEQYF; cdr3_nt: TGTGCTAGTGGTTTGGTACTCTCGGGGGCCACCTACGAGCAGTACTTC
d_call: NA; v_call: TRBV11-2; clone_size: NA; j_call: TRBJ2-5; cdr3_aa: CASSLGRETQYF; cdr3_nt: TGTGCCAGCAGCTTGGGAAGAGAGACCCAGTACTTC
d_call: NA; v_call: TRBV7-2; clone_size: NA; j_call: TRBJ1-2; cdr3_aa: CASSLATGHFGYTF; cdr3_nt: TGTGCCAGCAGCTTAGCCACAGGGCACTTTGGCTACACCTTC
d_call: NA; v_call: TRBV7-6; clone_size: NA; j_call: TRBJ1-4; cdr3_aa: CASSLERGAFEKLFF; cdr3_nt: TGTGCCAGCAGCTTAGAGCGGGGGGCTTTCGAAAAACTGTTTTTT
d_call: NA; v_call: TRBV4-1; clone_size: NA; j_call: TRBJ2-3; cdr3_aa: CASSPLGGSTDTQYF; cdr3_nt: TGCGCCAGCAGCCCCTTGGGCGGAAGCACAGATACGCAGTATTTT
d_call: NA; v_call: TRBV29-1; clone_size: few; j_call: TRBJ2-2; cdr3_aa: CSVEVANTGELFF; cdr3_nt: TGCAGCGTTGAAGTAGCGAACACCGGGGAGCTGTTTTTT
d_call: TRBD1; v_call: TRBV4-1; clone_size: once; j_call: TRBJ2-7; cdr3_aa: CASSQGGQATYEQYF; cdr3_nt: TGCGCCAGCAGCCAAGGGGGACAGGCTACCTACGAGCAGTACTTC
d_call: TRBD2; v_call: TRBV7-9; clone_size: NA; j_call: TRBJ2-1; cdr3_aa: CASSFTSGNNEQFF; cdr3_nt: TGTGCCAGCAGCTTTACTAGCGGGAACAATGAGCAGTTCTTC
d_call: NA; v_call: TRBV9; clone_size: once; j_call: TRBJ1-2; cdr3_aa: CASSGRGYTF; cdr3_nt: TGTGCCAGCAGCGGTAGGGGCTACACCTTC
d_call: NA; v_call: TRBV9; clone_size: NA; j_call: TRBJ2-1; cdr3_aa: CASSVGSGPHNEQFF; cdr3_nt: TGTGCCAGCAGCGTAGGGTCGGGACCCCACAATGAGCAGTTCTTC
d_call: NA; v_call: TRBV29-1; clone_size: NA; j_call: TRBJ1-2; cdr3_aa: CSGRDTGPDGYTF; cdr3_nt: TGCAGCGGGCGGGACACAGGGCCGGATGGCTACACCTTC
d_call: NA; v_call: TRBV29-1; clone_size: NA; j_call: TRBJ2-1; cdr3_aa: CSVEILVGEQFF; cdr3_nt: TGCAGCGTTGAAATTCTAGTAGGTGAGCAGTTCTTC
d_call: NA; v_call: TRBV6-1; clone_size: NA; j_call: TRBJ1-2; cdr3_aa: CASSDTGYYGYTF; cdr3_nt: TGTGCCAGCAGTGATACAGGGTACTATGGCTACACCTTC
d_call: NA; v_call: TRBV19; clone_size: medium-sized; j_call: TRBJ1-1; cdr3_aa: CASSKTENTEAFF; cdr3_nt: TGTGCCAGTAGTAAGACAGAGAACACTGAAGCTTTCTTT
d_call: NA; v_call: TRBV4-1; clone_size: NA; j_call: TRBJ2-1; cdr3_aa: CASSHGGSSYNEQFF; cdr3_nt: TGCGCCAGCAGCCATGGAGGAAGCTCCTACAATGAGCAGTTCTTC
d_call: TRBD1; v_call: TRBV5-8; clone_size: NA; j_call: TRBJ2-7; cdr3_aa: CASGTGNYEQYF; cdr3_nt: TGTGCCAGCGGGACAGGCAACTACGAGCAGTACTTC
d_call: TRBD2; v_call: TRBV5-4; clone_size: NA; j_call: TRBJ2-7; cdr3_aa: CASSPGTSGTYEQYF; cdr3_nt: TGTGCCAGCAGCCCGGGGACTAGCGGGACGTACGAGCAGTACTTC
d_call: NA; v_call: TRBV13; clone_size: NA; j_call: TRBJ1-1; cdr3_aa: CASSYRTVNTEAFF; cdr3_nt: TGTGCCAGCAGCTATAGGACAGTGAACACTGAAGCTTTCTTT
d_call: NA; v_call: TRBV27; clone_size: NA; j_call: TRBJ2-2; cdr3_aa: CASRTGIGELFF; cdr3_nt: TGTGCCAGTAGAACAGGAATCGGGGAGCTGTTTTTT
d_call: NA; v_call: TRBV6-6; clone_size: NA; j_call: TRBJ1-5; cdr3_aa: CASSYVDRLQPQHF; cdr3_nt: TGTGCCAGCAGTTACGTGGACAGACTGCAGCCCCAGCATTTT
d_call: NA; v_call: TRBV5-4; clone_size: NA; j_call: TRBJ2-1; cdr3_aa: CASSSGLSTKHNEQFF; cdr3_nt: TGTGCCAGCAGCTCCGGACTCTCTACCAAACACAATGAGCAGTTCTTC
d_call: TRBD1; v_call: TRBV19; clone_size: few; j_call: TRBJ1-2; cdr3_aa: CASSPGGSYGYTF; cdr3_nt: TGTGCCAGTAGTCCAGGGGGAAGCTATGGCTACACCTTC
d_call: NA; v_call: TRBV27; clone_size: NA; j_call: TRBJ2-2; cdr3_aa: CASSFSVTGELFF; cdr3_nt: TGTGCCAGCAGTTTCTCGGTAACCGGGGAGCTGTTTTTT
d_call: NA; v_call: TRBV2; clone_size: NA; j_call: TRBJ1-5; cdr3_aa: CASRSRGNVVEPQHF; cdr3_nt: TGTGCCAGCAGATCCCGGGGGAACGTAGTAGAGCCCCAGCATTTT
d_call: NA; v_call: TRBV19; clone_size: NA; j_call: TRBJ1-2; cdr3_aa: CASSEGNYGYTF; cdr3_nt: TGTGCCAGTAGTGAGGGCAACTATGGCTACACCTTC
d_call: NA; v_call: TRBV7-3; clone_size: NA; j_call: TRBJ1-1; cdr3_aa: CASSLTGIPEAFF; cdr3_nt: TGTGCCAGCAGCTTAACAGGGATCCCTGAAGCTTTCTTT
d_call: TRBD2; v_call: TRBV9; clone_size: NA; j_call: TRBJ2-1; cdr3_aa: CASSAEGTSGGNEQFF; cdr3_nt: TGTGCCAGCAGCGCCGAGGGGACTAGCGGGGGTAATGAGCAGTTCTTC
d_call: NA; v_call: TRBV5-1; clone_size: NA; j_call: TRBJ2-2; cdr3_aa: CVSSLVFGELFF; cdr3_nt: TGCGTCAGCAGCTTGGTCTTTGGGGAGCTGTTTTTT
d_call: TRBD2; v_call: TRBV7-8; clone_size: NA; j_call: TRBJ2-1; cdr3_aa: CASSLESGRAGAYNEQFF; cdr3_nt: TGTGCCAGCAGCTTAGAAAGCGGGAGGGCCGGAGCCTACAATGAGCAGTTCTTC
d_call: NA; v_call: TRBV2; clone_size: NA; j_call: TRBJ2-3; cdr3_aa: CAAAAPQYF; cdr3_nt: TGTGCCGCAGCCGCCCCGCAGTATTTT
d_call: TRBD1; v_call: TRBV30; clone_size: NA; j_call: TRBJ1-2; cdr3_aa: CAWTGSGGLNYGYTF; cdr3_nt: TGTGCCTGGACGGGGTCAGGGGGCTTGAACTATGGCTACACCTTC
d_call: NA; v_call: TRBV29-1; clone_size: NA; j_call: TRBJ2-1; cdr3_aa: CSVRLLEQFF; cdr3_nt: TGCAGCGTTCGACTCCTCGAGCAGTTCTTC
d_call: NA; v_call: TRBV7-9; clone_size: NA; j_call: TRBJ2-2; cdr3_aa: CASSGRGNTGELFF; cdr3_nt: TGTGCCAGCAGCGGCAGGGGGAACACCGGGGAGCTGTTTTTT
d_call: TRBD1; v_call: TRBV19; clone_size: NA; j_call: TRBJ2-1; cdr3_aa: CAADRGYSGDEQFF; cdr3_nt: TGTGCCGCAGACAGGGGTTATTCAGGCGATGAGCAGTTCTTC
d_call: NA; v_call: TRBV4-1; clone_size: NA; j_call: TRBJ1-1; cdr3_aa: CASSQADMDGTEAFF; cdr3_nt: TGCGCCAGCAGCCAAGCTGACATGGATGGGACTGAAGCTTTCTTT
d_call: NA; v_call: TRBV11-2; clone_size: NA; j_call: TRBJ2-1; cdr3_aa: CASSPSAGSSYNEQFF; cdr3_nt: TGTGCCAGCAGCCCCTCGGCGGGCAGCTCCTACAATGAGCAGTTCTTC
d_call: TRBD1; v_call: TRBV5-6; clone_size: NA; j_call: TRBJ2-3; cdr3_aa: CASSWPGQGEDTQYF; cdr3_nt: TGTGCCAGCAGCTGGCCGGGACAGGGGGAGGATACGCAGTATTTT
d_call: NA; v_call: TRBV6-1; clone_size: NA; j_call: TRBJ1-5; cdr3_aa: CASSDGGGNQPQHF; cdr3_nt: TGTGCCAGCAGTGACGGAGGGGGCAATCAGCCCCAGCATTTT
d_call: TRBD2; v_call: TRBV7-9; clone_size: NA; j_call: TRBJ2-1; cdr3_aa: CASSIKAGGPYNEQFF; cdr3_nt: TGTGCCAGCAGCATCAAAGCGGGGGGGCCCTACAATGAGCAGTTCTTC
d_call: NA; v_call: TRBV4-2; clone_size: NA; j_call: TRBJ2-2; cdr3_aa: CASSQGGDTGELFF; cdr3_nt: TGTGCCAGCAGCCAAGGGGGGGACACCGGGGAGCTGTTTTTT
d_call: NA; v_call: TRBV13; clone_size: NA; j_call: TRBJ1-4; cdr3_aa: CASSLMGGTNEKLFF; cdr3_nt: TGTGCCAGCAGCTTAATGGGGGGAACTAATGAAAAACTGTTTTTT
d_call: NA; v_call: TRBV4-1; clone_size: NA; j_call: TRBJ1-6; cdr3_aa: CASSQGANNSPLHF; cdr3_nt: TGCGCCAGCAGCCAAGGAGCCAATAATTCACCCCTCCACTTT
d_call: NA; v_call: TRBV13; clone_size: NA; j_call: TRBJ1-5; cdr3_aa: CASSLAGGDQPQHF; cdr3_nt: TGTGCCAGCAGCTTAGCGGGGGGCGATCAGCCCCAGCATTTT
d_call: TRBD2; v_call: TRBV30; clone_size: NA; j_call: TRBJ2-1; cdr3_aa: CAWRGGRARDEQFF; cdr3_nt: TGTGCCTGGAGGGGAGGGAGGGCCAGAGATGAGCAGTTCTTC